The 7 T cell receptor beta chains presented below share a single source sample, sequenced in a study of T cells in women clearing cervical HPV infection. Sequenced by immunoSEQ multiplex PCR; TCRdb stores in-frame clones only, minus some. The sample totals around 25,000 clones. The material sequenced was blood buffy coat. These receptors originate from a woman aged 18 to 75 with a cervical HPV16 infection that either progressed to CIN3+ or cleared (not recorded which).

About this clone itself: The DNA ends 3 residues before the CDR3 does, and the rest of the CDR3 is filled in from the germline J gene. This chain uses TRBV19 with TRBJ1-1; TRBD1 agrees at 8 bases. Germline V gene lookup returns CDR1 LNHDA and CDR2 SQIVND (reference sequence). J was trimmed by 2 bases and V by 6 bases; bases with no gene match: 8. The CDR3 runs to 15 residues. CDR3 DNA (partial): TGTGCCAGTAGACCCTCTGGACAGGGCAACACTGAA. Translating it yields CASRPSGQGNTE. The whole CDR3 region reads CASRPSGQGNTEAFF.

Regarding this clone: Read data end 3 residues before the CDR3 end; the end is taken from the germline J gene. V is TRBV5-4 and J is TRBJ2-2, with D tentatively TRBD1 (5 bases). The germline gives CDR1 SGHNT, CDR2 YYREEE (reference sequence). This CDR3 comprises 13 residues. V dropped 1 base and J dropped 6 bases, with 7 bases sitting between them. CDR3 bases read: TGTGCCAGCAGCTTGCAGGGCCCCGGGGAG. Protein product: CASSLQGPGE. The CDR3 in its entirety is CASSLQGPGELFF. Full variable domain (remainder filled in from reference TRBV5-4 and TRBJ2-2): ETGVTQSPTHLIKTRGQQVTLRCSSQSGHNTVSWYQQALGQGPQFIFQYYREEENGRGNFPPRFSGLQFPNYSSELNVNALELDDSALYLCASSLQGPGELFFGEGSRLTVL.

As to this clone: The read terminates 3 residues ahead of where the CDR3 ends, so the germline J gene completes it. The chain employs TRBV19 and TRBJ1-5; D is perhaps TRBD1 (5 bases). The CDR3 runs 16 residues. In germline, CDR1 is LNHDA, CDR2 SQIVND (reference sequence). The V end lost 4 bases, the J end lost 2 bases, and 15 bases lay between the germline ends. The part of the CDR3 DNA that was read is TGTGCCAGTAGTACAAGGACATGGGGCGGCAATCAGCCC. Translation: CASSTRTWGGNQP. The complete CDR3 sequence is CASSTRTWGGNQPQHF. The full variable domain, rest sourced from reference TRBV19 and TRBJ1-5, is DGGITQSPKYLFRKEGQNVTLSCEQNLNHDAMYWYRQDPGQGLRLIYYSQIVNDFQKGDIAEGYSVSREKKESFPLTVTSAQKNPTAFYLCASSTRTWGGNQPQHFGDGTRLSIL.

A word on this clone: The CDR3 end lies 3 residues beyond the end of the read and is filled in from the germline J gene. The chain couples TRBV29-1 to TRBJ2-3, with 8 bases aligning to TRBD2. This CDR3 is 14 amino acids long. Germline lookup yields CDR1 SQVTM and CDR2 ANQGSEA. CDR3: CSALKREKKETQYF. CDR3 DNA (partial): TGCAGCGCCTTAAAGCGGGAGAAGAAAGAGACG.

A word on this clone: Read coverage stops 3 residues before the CDR3 terminus; the germline J gene supplies the remainder. The rearrangement uses TRBV19 and TRBJ2-7; 7 positions match TRBD1. The germline CDR1 and CDR2 sequences are LNHDA and SQIVND (reference sequence). V dropped 5 bases and J dropped 2; count of bases not matched to a gene: 9. This CDR3 comprises 15 residues. Partial CDR3 DNA: TGTGCCAGTAGTGAAACAGGGGACGGAACCTACGAG. This gives the protein CASSETGDGTYE. In full, the CDR3 is CASSETGDGTYEQYF.

As for this clone: The read ends 3 residues early relative to the CDR3; the germline J gene fills the gap. The V and J genes are TRBV4-1 and TRBJ2-7; 8 positions agree with TRBD2. Unmatched junction bases numbered 7, after V lost 5 bases and J lost 1 base. CDR1 MGHRA and CDR2 YSYEKL come from the germline V gene. There are 15 residues in the CDR3. This CDR3 is CASSSASGGSYEQYF. CDR3 DNA, as far as it was read: TGCGCCAGCAGCTCGGCCAGCGGGGGTTCCTACGAG.

About this clone itself: The read comes to an end 3 residues before the CDR3 does, leaving the germline J gene to fill in the end. The V gene is TRBV5-1, the J gene TRBJ2-5; 10 bases fit TRBD2. Germline-derived CDR1 and CDR2 are SGHRS and YFSETQ. This CDR3 has 17 residues. CDR3 in amino acids: CASSSSSGRVSTDTQYF. The DNA read from the CDR3 is TGCGCCAGCAGCTCCTCCAGCGGGAGGGTTAGCACAGATACC.